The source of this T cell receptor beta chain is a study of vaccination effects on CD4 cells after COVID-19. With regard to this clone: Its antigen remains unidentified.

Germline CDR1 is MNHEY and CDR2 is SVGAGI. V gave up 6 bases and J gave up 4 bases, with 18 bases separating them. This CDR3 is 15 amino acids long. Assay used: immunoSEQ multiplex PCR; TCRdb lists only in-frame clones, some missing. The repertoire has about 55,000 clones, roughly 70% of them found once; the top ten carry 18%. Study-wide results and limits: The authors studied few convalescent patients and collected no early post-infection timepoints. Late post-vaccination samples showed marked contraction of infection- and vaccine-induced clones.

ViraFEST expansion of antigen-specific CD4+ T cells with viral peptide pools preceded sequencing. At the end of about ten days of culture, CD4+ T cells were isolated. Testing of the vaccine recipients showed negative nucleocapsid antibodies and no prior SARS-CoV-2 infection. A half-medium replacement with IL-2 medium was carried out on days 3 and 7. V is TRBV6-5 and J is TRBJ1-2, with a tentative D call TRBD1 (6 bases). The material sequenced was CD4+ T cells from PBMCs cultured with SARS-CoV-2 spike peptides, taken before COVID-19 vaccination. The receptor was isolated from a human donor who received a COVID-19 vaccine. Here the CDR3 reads CASSRGGGRSYGYTF. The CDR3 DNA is TGTGCCAGCAGCCGAGGAGGGGGACGGTCCTATGGCTACACCTTC.